A selection of T cell receptor beta chains follows, all from one sample in a study of CD8+CD57+ T cells in acquired aplastic anemia. One entry per CDR3 protein results from TCRdb running MiXCR on the reads. The repertoire holds some 180,000 distinct CDR3 sequences, with about three fifths as singletons. Sequencing input: sorted CD4+, CD8+, or CD8+CD57+ T cells (not recorded which) from PBMCs. The receptors were gathered from a human donor with aplastic anemia. Both conserved end residues are part of each CDR3. Each record gives: J gene, clone size, D gene, V gene, CDR3 DNA, CDR3 protein. D genes are given only for firm matches. Clone size is stated in some rows and not others, as once, few, many or a class when expanded.

j_call: TRBJ2-7; clone_size: NA; d_call: NA; v_call: TRBV13; cdr3_nt: TGTGCCAGCAGCTTTTTTGGTGAGACACCCTCCTACGAGCAGTACTTC; cdr3_aa: CASSFFGETPSYEQYF
j_call: TRBJ2-2; clone_size: many; d_call: NA; v_call: TRBV15; cdr3_nt: TGTGCCACCAGCAGACCCCCGGTACGGTCGAACACCGGGGAGCTGTTTTTT; cdr3_aa: CATSRPPVRSNTGELFF
j_call: TRBJ1-4; clone_size: many; d_call: NA; v_call: TRBV25-1; cdr3_nt: TGTGCCAGCAGTGAAAGGCGGGGGGCTGACGCTAATGAAAAACTGTTTTTT; cdr3_aa: CASSERRGADANEKLFF
j_call: TRBJ2-5; clone_size: NA; d_call: NA; v_call: TRBV9; cdr3_nt: TGTGCCAGCAGCGTAGAGTGGGGCGCCCAAGAGACCCAGTACTTC; cdr3_aa: CASSVEWGAQETQYF
j_call: TRBJ2-1; clone_size: NA; d_call: TRBD2; v_call: TRBV2; cdr3_nt: TGTGCCAGCAGGACTAGCCCTAGCTCCTACAATGAGCAGTTCTTC; cdr3_aa: CASRTSPSSYNEQFF
j_call: TRBJ1-2; clone_size: many; d_call: TRBD1; v_call: TRBV6-1; cdr3_nt: TGTGCCAGCAGAAAGGGACAGTCCTATGGCTACACCTTC; cdr3_aa: CASRKGQSYGYTF
j_call: TRBJ2-3; clone_size: NA; d_call: NA; v_call: TRBV24-1; cdr3_nt: TGTGCCACCAGTGGCTCCGCTAGCCCTGGACCGGATACGCAGTATTTT; cdr3_aa: CATSGSASPGPDTQYF
j_call: TRBJ1-1; clone_size: many; d_call: NA; v_call: TRBV10-1; cdr3_nt: TGCGCCAGCAGTGAATCCGACAGGAACACTGAAGCTTTCTTT; cdr3_aa: CASSESDRNTEAFF
j_call: TRBJ2-7; clone_size: NA; d_call: TRBD1; v_call: TRBV7-9; cdr3_nt: TGTGCCAGCAGCTCCTCGGACAGGGTTCCCGAGCAGTACTTC; cdr3_aa: CASSSSDRVPEQYF
j_call: TRBJ2-1; clone_size: once; d_call: TRBD2; v_call: TRBV5-1; cdr3_nt: TGCGCCAGCAGCTCCGGGAGCGTAGCGGGGGTCGGAAATGAGCAGTTCTTC; cdr3_aa: CASSSGSVAGVGNEQFF
j_call: TRBJ1-2; clone_size: NA; d_call: NA; v_call: TRBV10-1; cdr3_nt: TGCGCCAGCAGTGAGTCGCTGGGGCATCATGGCTACACCTTC; cdr3_aa: CASSESLGHHGYTF
j_call: TRBJ2-7; clone_size: NA; d_call: NA; v_call: TRBV25-1; cdr3_nt: TGTGCCAGCAGCCTGACTGGTGGGTCTGAGCAGTACTTC; cdr3_aa: CASSLTGGSEQYF
j_call: TRBJ1-1; clone_size: NA; d_call: NA; v_call: TRBV12-3/TRBV12-4; cdr3_nt: TGTGCCAGCAAGAGGGACGGGATCACTGAAGCTTTCTTT; cdr3_aa: CASKRDGITEAFF
j_call: TRBJ1-6; clone_size: few; d_call: NA; v_call: TRBV7-2; cdr3_nt: TGTGCCAGCAGCTTAGGGACGGTCGGGCACCTCCACTTT; cdr3_aa: CASSLGTVGHLHF
j_call: TRBJ1-1; clone_size: NA; d_call: NA; v_call: TRBV7-8; cdr3_nt: TGTGCCAGCAGCTTAAAACAGACCCCTGAAGCTTTCTTT; cdr3_aa: CASSLKQTPEAFF
j_call: TRBJ2-1; clone_size: NA; d_call: TRBD1; v_call: TRBV10-1; cdr3_nt: TGCGCCAGCAGTGACCAGACAGGGAACAATGAGCAGTTCTTC; cdr3_aa: CASSDQTGNNEQFF
j_call: TRBJ2-1; clone_size: NA; d_call: TRBD2; v_call: TRBV24-1; cdr3_nt: TGTGCCATGAGACTAGCGGACTCCTACAATGAGCAGTTCTTC; cdr3_aa: CAMRLADSYNEQFF
j_call: TRBJ2-3; clone_size: many; d_call: TRBD2; v_call: TRBV19; cdr3_nt: TGTGCCAGTAGTATTGGGGGGGGGAGCACAGATACGCAGTATTTT; cdr3_aa: CASSIGGGSTDTQYF
j_call: TRBJ1-5; clone_size: many; d_call: TRBD1; v_call: TRBV12-3/TRBV12-4; cdr3_nt: TGTGCCAGCAGTTTCGAGGACAGGGCCGATCAGCCCCAGCATTTT; cdr3_aa: CASSFEDRADQPQHF
j_call: TRBJ1-5; clone_size: NA; d_call: NA; v_call: TRBV11-2; cdr3_nt: TGTGCCAGCAGCTTAGGGACGGGTCAGCCCCAGCATTTT; cdr3_aa: CASSLGTGQPQHF
j_call: TRBJ1-1; clone_size: NA; d_call: TRBD1; v_call: TRBV25-1; cdr3_nt: TGTGCCAGCAGGGCGACAGGGTCTAACACTGAAGCTTTCTTT; cdr3_aa: CASRATGSNTEAFF
j_call: TRBJ2-3; clone_size: few; d_call: TRBD2; v_call: TRBV9; cdr3_nt: TGTGCCAGCAGTGAAGGGGACTACTACGATACGCAGTATTTT; cdr3_aa: CASSEGDYYDTQYF
j_call: TRBJ2-1; clone_size: NA; d_call: NA; v_call: TRBV24-1; cdr3_nt: TGTGCCGCCAGTGATTTGAGGGACCGGACACACTACAATGAGCAGTTCTTC; cdr3_aa: CAASDLRDRTHYNEQFF
j_call: TRBJ1-4; clone_size: NA; d_call: NA; v_call: TRBV7-9; cdr3_nt: TGTGCCAGCAGCTACTATGGGACGGAGAAACTGTTTTTT; cdr3_aa: CASSYYGTEKLFF
j_call: TRBJ1-3; clone_size: NA; d_call: TRBD1; v_call: TRBV19; cdr3_nt: TGTGCCAGTAGTTATGCAGGGGGCGCGTTCGGAAACACCATATATTTT; cdr3_aa: CASSYAGGAFGNTIYF
j_call: TRBJ2-2; clone_size: many; d_call: TRBD1; v_call: TRBV7-8; cdr3_nt: TGTGCCACAGCCGGGACAGGCACCGGGGAGCTGTTTTTT; cdr3_aa: CATAGTGTGELFF
j_call: TRBJ2-7; clone_size: NA; d_call: NA; v_call: TRBV4-2; cdr3_nt: TGTGCCAGCAGCCCTCAAGGGGGGCGGGGACGCTCCTACGAGCAGTACTTC; cdr3_aa: CASSPQGGRGRSYEQYF
j_call: TRBJ1-4; clone_size: NA; d_call: NA; v_call: TRBV10-3; cdr3_nt: TGTGCCACCCGAGGGGAGGTAGGAGAAAAACTGTTTTTT; cdr3_aa: CATRGEVGEKLFF
j_call: TRBJ1-1; clone_size: NA; d_call: TRBD1; v_call: TRBV7-9; cdr3_nt: TGTGCCAGCAAGCTAGGAACCGGGACAGACCACACTGAAGCTTTCTTT; cdr3_aa: CASKLGTGTDHTEAFF
j_call: TRBJ1-2; clone_size: NA; d_call: TRBD1; v_call: TRBV9; cdr3_nt: TGCGCCAGCAGCGTAGACAGGGAGGCAGACTATGGCTACACCTTC; cdr3_aa: CASSVDREADYGYTF
j_call: TRBJ1-6; clone_size: few; d_call: TRBD1; v_call: TRBV2; cdr3_nt: TGTGCCAGCAGGGGACAGTATAATTCACCCCTCCACTTT; cdr3_aa: CASRGQYNSPLHF
j_call: TRBJ2-5; clone_size: NA; d_call: NA; v_call: TRBV24-1; cdr3_nt: TGTGCCACCAGTGATGGGGCGCAGGAGACCCAGTACTTC; cdr3_aa: CATSDGAQETQYF
j_call: TRBJ2-7; clone_size: NA; d_call: NA; v_call: TRBV7-3; cdr3_nt: TGTGCCAGCAGCTTAACAGGGGCCACTACCTACGAGCAGTACTTC; cdr3_aa: CASSLTGATTYEQYF
j_call: TRBJ2-3; clone_size: NA; d_call: NA; v_call: TRBV5-1; cdr3_nt: TGCGCCAGCAGCTCGAGGGTCACCACAGATACGCAGTATTTT; cdr3_aa: CASSSRVTTDTQYF
j_call: TRBJ2-7; clone_size: few; d_call: TRBD1; v_call: TRBV20-1; cdr3_nt: TGCAGTGCTAGTAGTGCTTATAGGACAGGGTCCGACGAGCAGTACTTC; cdr3_aa: CSASSAYRTGSDEQYF
j_call: TRBJ2-1; clone_size: NA; d_call: NA; v_call: TRBV5-1; cdr3_nt: TGCGCCACCAGGCGGCCAGATTACAATGAGCAGTTCTTC; cdr3_aa: CATRRPDYNEQFF
j_call: TRBJ2-7; clone_size: many; d_call: NA; v_call: TRBV2; cdr3_nt: TGTGCCAGCAGTCGCAGGGGGGGTAACTACGAGCAGTACTTC; cdr3_aa: CASSRRGGNYEQYF
j_call: TRBJ2-5; clone_size: NA; d_call: NA; v_call: TRBV7-2; cdr3_nt: TGTGCCACCGAAGAACAGGGGGGGCAAGAGACCCAGTACTTC; cdr3_aa: CATEEQGGQETQYF
j_call: TRBJ2-3; clone_size: NA; d_call: NA; v_call: TRBV7-9; cdr3_nt: TGTGCCAGCAGCTTTCGTCGGACGGCCTTCAGGACGAGCACAGATACGCAGTATTTT; cdr3_aa: CASSFRRTAFRTSTDTQYF
j_call: TRBJ1-2; clone_size: NA; d_call: NA; v_call: TRBV11-2; cdr3_nt: TGTGCCAGCAGCCCGGGGGTACAGGGTCATGGCTACACCTTC; cdr3_aa: CASSPGVQGHGYTF
j_call: TRBJ2-7; clone_size: NA; d_call: NA; v_call: TRBV7-9; cdr3_nt: TGTGCCAGCAGCTTAGTTAGGGCCCTTGATGAGCAGTACTTC; cdr3_aa: CASSLVRALDEQYF
j_call: TRBJ2-7; clone_size: many; d_call: TRBD1; v_call: TRBV12-5; cdr3_nt: TGTGCTAGTGGTTTCACGGGACAGGCGCCCTACGAGCAGTACTTC; cdr3_aa: CASGFTGQAPYEQYF
j_call: TRBJ2-6; clone_size: NA; d_call: NA; v_call: TRBV29-1; cdr3_nt: TGCAGCGTACAAACAGGGACTGGGGCCAACGTCCTGACTTTC; cdr3_aa: CSVQTGTGANVLTF
j_call: TRBJ1-1; clone_size: NA; d_call: NA; v_call: TRBV2; cdr3_nt: TGTGCCAGCAGTGAGACAGAAATGAACACTGAAGCTTTCTTT; cdr3_aa: CASSETEMNTEAFF
j_call: TRBJ2-3; clone_size: NA; d_call: NA; v_call: TRBV5-6; cdr3_nt: TGTGCCAGCAGTTTCCTCGGTGGAGATACGCAGTATTTT; cdr3_aa: CASSFLGGDTQYF
j_call: TRBJ2-3; clone_size: many; d_call: NA; v_call: TRBV6-1; cdr3_nt: TGTGCCAGCAGTGACGGGGGCTTCACAGATACGCAGTATTTT; cdr3_aa: CASSDGGFTDTQYF
j_call: TRBJ1-1; clone_size: many; d_call: TRBD1; v_call: TRBV20-1; cdr3_nt: TGCAGTGCAGATTCAACCGGGACAGGAGGGATGAACACTGAAGCTTTCTTT; cdr3_aa: CSADSTGTGGMNTEAFF
j_call: TRBJ2-7; clone_size: many; d_call: TRBD1; v_call: TRBV6-5; cdr3_nt: TGTGCCAGCAGTCAATTATCCGGGACAGGCGTTACCTACGAGCAGTACTTC; cdr3_aa: CASSQLSGTGVTYEQYF
j_call: TRBJ1-2; clone_size: NA; d_call: NA; v_call: TRBV4-2; cdr3_nt: TGTGCCAGCAGCCAAGGGAGGGGCAGGGGAAACTATGGCTACACCTTC; cdr3_aa: CASSQGRGRGNYGYTF
j_call: TRBJ2-1; clone_size: NA; d_call: NA; v_call: TRBV10-2; cdr3_nt: TGTGCCAGCAGTTACTCGACAAGAGGCAATGAGCAGTTCTTC; cdr3_aa: CASSYSTRGNEQFF
j_call: TRBJ2-2; clone_size: NA; d_call: NA; v_call: TRBV7-8; cdr3_nt: TGTGCCAGCAGCTCTAGAGAAGGGGAGCTGTTTTTT; cdr3_aa: CASSSREGELFF
j_call: TRBJ1-1; clone_size: many; d_call: TRBD1; v_call: TRBV29-1; cdr3_nt: TGCAGCGTCGAAGGGGACAGGGAACGGAACACTGAAGCTTTCTTT; cdr3_aa: CSVEGDRERNTEAFF
j_call: TRBJ2-7; clone_size: few; d_call: NA; v_call: TRBV24-1; cdr3_nt: TGTGCCACCAGTGATCCTCCAGCATACGAGCAGTACTTC; cdr3_aa: CATSDPPAYEQYF
j_call: TRBJ2-2; clone_size: NA; d_call: TRBD2; v_call: TRBV15; cdr3_nt: TGTGCCACCAGCAGACCGGGGAGGGACACCGGGGAGCTGTTTTTT; cdr3_aa: CATSRPGRDTGELFF
j_call: TRBJ2-7; clone_size: many; d_call: TRBD1; v_call: TRBV19; cdr3_nt: TGTGCCAGTAGTGTAGGACAGGGCTACGAGCAGTACTTC; cdr3_aa: CASSVGQGYEQYF
j_call: TRBJ2-1; clone_size: NA; d_call: TRBD2; v_call: TRBV2; cdr3_nt: TGTGCCAGCAGTGAGGTCCTAGCGGGTTACAATGAGCAGTTCTTC; cdr3_aa: CASSEVLAGYNEQFF
j_call: TRBJ2-5; clone_size: NA; d_call: TRBD1; v_call: TRBV7-2; cdr3_nt: TGTGCCAGCAGCTTAGTACCGGGACAGGACTGGGAGACCCAGTACTTC; cdr3_aa: CASSLVPGQDWETQYF
j_call: TRBJ2-3; clone_size: NA; d_call: NA; v_call: TRBV20-1; cdr3_nt: TGCAGTGCTAGATCCGGACAAGACACAGATACGCAGTATTTT; cdr3_aa: CSARSGQDTDTQYF
j_call: TRBJ1-1; clone_size: NA; d_call: NA; v_call: TRBV29-1; cdr3_nt: TGCAGCGTTGATATATGGACTGAAGCTTTCTTT; cdr3_aa: CSVDIWTEAFF